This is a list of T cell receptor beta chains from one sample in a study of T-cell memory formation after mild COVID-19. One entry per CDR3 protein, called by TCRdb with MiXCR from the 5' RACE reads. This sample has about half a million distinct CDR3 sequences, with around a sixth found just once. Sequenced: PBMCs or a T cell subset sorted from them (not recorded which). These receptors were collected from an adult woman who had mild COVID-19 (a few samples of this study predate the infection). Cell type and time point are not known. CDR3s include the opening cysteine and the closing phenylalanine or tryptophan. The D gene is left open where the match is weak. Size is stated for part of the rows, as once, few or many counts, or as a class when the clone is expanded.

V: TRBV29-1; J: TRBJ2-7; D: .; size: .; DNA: TGCAGCGTTAGAGTGACCTACTACGAGCAGTACTTC; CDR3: CSVRVTYYEQYF
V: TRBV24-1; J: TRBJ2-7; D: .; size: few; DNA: TGTGCCACCAGTTCTCCGGGGACCTACGAGCAGTACTTC; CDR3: CATSSPGTYEQYF
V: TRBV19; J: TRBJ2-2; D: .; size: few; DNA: TGTGCCAGTAGTATTGTCGGCACTCCTACCGGGGAGCTGTTTTTT; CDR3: CASSIVGTPTGELFF
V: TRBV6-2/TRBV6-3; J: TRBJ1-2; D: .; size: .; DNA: TGTGCCAGCTCGTGGGATGGGGGTCGAGGCTACACCTTC; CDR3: CASSWDGGRGYTF
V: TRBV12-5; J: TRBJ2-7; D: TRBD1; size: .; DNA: TGTGCTAGTGCCACGCGGGACAGGGTAGCCGAGCAGTACTTC; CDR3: CASATRDRVAEQYF
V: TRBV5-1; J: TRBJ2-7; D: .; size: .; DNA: TGCGCCAGCAGCTTGGACGGGTTCGGGCTGAGCTACGAGCAGTACTTC; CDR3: CASSLDGFGLSYEQYF
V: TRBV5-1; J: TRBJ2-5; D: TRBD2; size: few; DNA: TGCGCCAGCAGCTCCCTGACTAGCGGGCCCCGCCGAGGAGAGACCCAGTACTTC; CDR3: CASSSLTSGPRRGETQYF
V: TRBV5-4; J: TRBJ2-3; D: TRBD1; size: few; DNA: TGTGCCAGCAGCCCGGGACAGAGCTTTCGGACAGATACGCAGTATTTT; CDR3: CASSPGQSFRTDTQYF
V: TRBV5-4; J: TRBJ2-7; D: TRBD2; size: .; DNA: TGTGCCAGCAGTCTAACTAGCGGTTCTCTCTACGAGCAGTACTTC; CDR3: CASSLTSGSLYEQYF
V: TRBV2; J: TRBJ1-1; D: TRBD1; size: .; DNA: TGTGCCAGCATTCGGACAGGGGGCACTGAAGCTTTCTTT; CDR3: CASIRTGGTEAFF
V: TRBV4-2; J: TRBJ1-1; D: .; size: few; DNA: TGTGCCAGCAGCCAAGAAAAGTTGAACACTGAAGCTTTCTTT; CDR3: CASSQEKLNTEAFF
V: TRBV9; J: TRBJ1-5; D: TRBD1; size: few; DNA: TGTGCCAGCAGCTCAGGGGGAGCCGCTGATAGCAATCAGCCCCAGCATTTT; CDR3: CASSSGGAADSNQPQHF
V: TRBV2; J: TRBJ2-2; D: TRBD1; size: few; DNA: TGTGCCAGCAGTATGGACAGGGGGACGAACACCGGGGAGCTGTTTTTT; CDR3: CASSMDRGTNTGELFF
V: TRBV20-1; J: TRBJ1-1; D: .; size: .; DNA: TGCAGTGCCAGGTCGGGCGGTAGGGGACCGAACACTGAAGCTTTCTTT; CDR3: CSARSGGRGPNTEAFF
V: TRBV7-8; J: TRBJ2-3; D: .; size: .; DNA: TGTGCCAGCTGCGCTATACCGGGGGCCAGCACAGATACGCAGTATTTT; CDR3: CASCAIPGASTDTQYF
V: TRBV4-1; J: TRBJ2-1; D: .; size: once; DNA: TGCGCCAGCAGCCAAGGCTACGGGAGCTCCTACAATGAGCAGTTCTTC; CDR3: CASSQGYGSSYNEQFF
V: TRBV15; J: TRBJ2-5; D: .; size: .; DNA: TGTGCCACCAGCAGAGATCCAATGAGGACACAAGAGACCCAGTACTTC; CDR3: CATSRDPMRTQETQYF
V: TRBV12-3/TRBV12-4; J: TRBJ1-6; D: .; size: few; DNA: TGTGCCAGCAGTTTAGCGCCGGGGGCTTGGGATTCACCCCTCCACTTT; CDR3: CASSLAPGAWDSPLHF
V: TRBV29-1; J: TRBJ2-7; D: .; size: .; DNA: TGCAGCGTTGTGGTCCGTGGGGAGCAGTACTTC; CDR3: CSVVVRGEQYF
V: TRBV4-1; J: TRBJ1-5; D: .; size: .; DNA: TGCGCCAGCAGCCCCCCCCCAGGGCTATATAGCAATCAGCCCCAGCATTTT; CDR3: CASSPPPGLYSNQPQHF
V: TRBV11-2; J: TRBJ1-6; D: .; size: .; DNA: TGTGCCAGCAGCGAAGACCGGGAAAAAGTTTGGGCCCTCCACTTT; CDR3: CASSEDREKVWALHF
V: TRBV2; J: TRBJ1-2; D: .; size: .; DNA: TGTGCCAGCAGGCAGTTTAGTGGTGGCTACACCTTC; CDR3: CASRQFSGGYTF
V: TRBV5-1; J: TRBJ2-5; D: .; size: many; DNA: TGCGCCAGCAACCACGGGGATGCTACCCAAGAGACCCAGTACTTC; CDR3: CASNHGDATQETQYF
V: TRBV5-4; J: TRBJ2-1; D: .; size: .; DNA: TGTGCCAGCAGCTTGTCCAGGGGGGCCAATGAGCAGTTCTTC; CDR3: CASSLSRGANEQFF
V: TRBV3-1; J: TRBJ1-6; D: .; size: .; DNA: TGTGCCAGCAGCCAAGTGGAAAATTCACCCCTCCACTTT; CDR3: CASSQVENSPLHF
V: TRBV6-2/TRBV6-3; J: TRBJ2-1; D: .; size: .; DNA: TGTGCCAGCAGTTACATCCTACAGCACTCCTACAATGAGCAGTTCTTC; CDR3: CASSYILQHSYNEQFF
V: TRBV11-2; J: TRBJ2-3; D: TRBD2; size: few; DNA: TGTGCCAGCAGCTACGGGACTACCACATTTAGCACAGATACGCAGTATTTT; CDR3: CASSYGTTTFSTDTQYF
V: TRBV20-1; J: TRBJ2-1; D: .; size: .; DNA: TGCAGTGCTAGAGGGGTAACCAATGAGCAGTTCTTC; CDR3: CSARGVTNEQFF
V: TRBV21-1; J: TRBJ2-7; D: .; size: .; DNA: TGTGCCAGCAGCAAAGCGGGGACCTCCCGGAGGCACGAGCAGTACTTC; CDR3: CASSKAGTSRRHEQYF
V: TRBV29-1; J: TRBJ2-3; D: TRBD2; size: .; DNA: TGCAGCGTTGGGTTGGCGGGAGGCACAGATACGCAGTATTTT; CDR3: CSVGLAGGTDTQYF
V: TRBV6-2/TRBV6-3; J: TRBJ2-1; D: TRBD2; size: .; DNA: TGTGCCAGCAGTTACCCTCGACTAGCGGGAGGGCCAGGTAATGAGCAGTTCTTC; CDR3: CASSYPRLAGGPGNEQFF
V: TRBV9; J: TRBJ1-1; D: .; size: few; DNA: TGTGCCAGCAGCGTAGGAGACGGGGCGACGGACACTGAAGCTTTCTTT; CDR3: CASSVGDGATDTEAFF
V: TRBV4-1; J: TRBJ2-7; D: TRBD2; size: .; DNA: TGCGCCAGCAGCCAAAGCGGGGGGGTATACGAGCAGTACTTC; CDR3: CASSQSGGVYEQYF
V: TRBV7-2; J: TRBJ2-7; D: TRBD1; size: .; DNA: TGTGCCAGCAGCCCGATTCGGGACAGTCACCGCGAGCAGTACTTC; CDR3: CASSPIRDSHREQYF
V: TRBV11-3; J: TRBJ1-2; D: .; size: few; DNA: TGTGCCAGCAGCGCGCTGGAAGGCTACACCTTC; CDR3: CASSALEGYTF
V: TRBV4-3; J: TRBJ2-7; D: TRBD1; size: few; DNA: TGCGCCAGCAGCCCGGACAGGGCCAATGCCTACGAGCAGTACTTC; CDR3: CASSPDRANAYEQYF
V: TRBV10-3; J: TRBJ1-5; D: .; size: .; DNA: TGTGCCATCAGTGAATATCGGGGGAAGGAGCCCCAGCATTTT; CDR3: CAISEYRGKEPQHF
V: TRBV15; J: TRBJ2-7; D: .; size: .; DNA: TGTGCCACCAGCGAGGGCAGGACTTACGAGCAGTACTTC; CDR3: CATSEGRTYEQYF
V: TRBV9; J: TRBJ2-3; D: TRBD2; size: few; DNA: TGTGCCAGCAGTACACCCGTGGGGACTAGCTTTGGGGATACGCAGTATTTT; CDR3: CASSTPVGTSFGDTQYF
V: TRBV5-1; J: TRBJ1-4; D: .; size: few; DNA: TGCGCCAGCAGCTTGGGGGACCCGGGGGAAAAACTGTTTTTT; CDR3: CASSLGDPGEKLFF
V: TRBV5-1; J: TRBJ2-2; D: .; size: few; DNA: TGCGCCAGCAGTTTTGGAAGGTCCGCGAACACCGGGGAGCTGTTTTTT; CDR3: CASSFGRSANTGELFF
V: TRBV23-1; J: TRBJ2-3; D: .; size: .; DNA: TGCGCCAGGGCCACAGATACGCAGTATTTT; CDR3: CARATDTQYF
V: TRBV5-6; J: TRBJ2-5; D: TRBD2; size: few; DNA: TGTGCCAGCAGCTACGAAGGACTAGCGGGCCAAGAGACCCAGTACTTC; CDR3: CASSYEGLAGQETQYF
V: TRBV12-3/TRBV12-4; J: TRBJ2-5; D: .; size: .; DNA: TGTGCCAGCAGTTTGAGTTCCTTCGGCCAGTACTTC; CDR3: CASSLSSFGQYF
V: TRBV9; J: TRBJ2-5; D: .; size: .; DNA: TGTGCCAGCAGCCCGTTCGAAACTCCTGGATATGGGACCCAGTACTTC; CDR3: CASSPFETPGYGTQYF
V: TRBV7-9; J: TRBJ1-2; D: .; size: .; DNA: TGTGCCAGCAGCTTACGAGAGTCCTATGGCTACACCTTC; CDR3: CASSLRESYGYTF
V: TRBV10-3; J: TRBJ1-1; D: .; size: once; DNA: TGTGCCATCAGTGAGGGGTACGGGAACACTGAAGCTTTCTTT; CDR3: CAISEGYGNTEAFF
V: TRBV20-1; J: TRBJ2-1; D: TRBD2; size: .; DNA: TGCAGTGCTGACCCTAGCGGGTCTAGTGAGCAGTTCTTC; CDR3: CSADPSGSSEQFF
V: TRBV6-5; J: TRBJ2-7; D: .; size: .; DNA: TGTGCCAGCAGTTACTCAATGCCAGGCAGGGGCTACGAGCAGTACTTC; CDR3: CASSYSMPGRGYEQYF